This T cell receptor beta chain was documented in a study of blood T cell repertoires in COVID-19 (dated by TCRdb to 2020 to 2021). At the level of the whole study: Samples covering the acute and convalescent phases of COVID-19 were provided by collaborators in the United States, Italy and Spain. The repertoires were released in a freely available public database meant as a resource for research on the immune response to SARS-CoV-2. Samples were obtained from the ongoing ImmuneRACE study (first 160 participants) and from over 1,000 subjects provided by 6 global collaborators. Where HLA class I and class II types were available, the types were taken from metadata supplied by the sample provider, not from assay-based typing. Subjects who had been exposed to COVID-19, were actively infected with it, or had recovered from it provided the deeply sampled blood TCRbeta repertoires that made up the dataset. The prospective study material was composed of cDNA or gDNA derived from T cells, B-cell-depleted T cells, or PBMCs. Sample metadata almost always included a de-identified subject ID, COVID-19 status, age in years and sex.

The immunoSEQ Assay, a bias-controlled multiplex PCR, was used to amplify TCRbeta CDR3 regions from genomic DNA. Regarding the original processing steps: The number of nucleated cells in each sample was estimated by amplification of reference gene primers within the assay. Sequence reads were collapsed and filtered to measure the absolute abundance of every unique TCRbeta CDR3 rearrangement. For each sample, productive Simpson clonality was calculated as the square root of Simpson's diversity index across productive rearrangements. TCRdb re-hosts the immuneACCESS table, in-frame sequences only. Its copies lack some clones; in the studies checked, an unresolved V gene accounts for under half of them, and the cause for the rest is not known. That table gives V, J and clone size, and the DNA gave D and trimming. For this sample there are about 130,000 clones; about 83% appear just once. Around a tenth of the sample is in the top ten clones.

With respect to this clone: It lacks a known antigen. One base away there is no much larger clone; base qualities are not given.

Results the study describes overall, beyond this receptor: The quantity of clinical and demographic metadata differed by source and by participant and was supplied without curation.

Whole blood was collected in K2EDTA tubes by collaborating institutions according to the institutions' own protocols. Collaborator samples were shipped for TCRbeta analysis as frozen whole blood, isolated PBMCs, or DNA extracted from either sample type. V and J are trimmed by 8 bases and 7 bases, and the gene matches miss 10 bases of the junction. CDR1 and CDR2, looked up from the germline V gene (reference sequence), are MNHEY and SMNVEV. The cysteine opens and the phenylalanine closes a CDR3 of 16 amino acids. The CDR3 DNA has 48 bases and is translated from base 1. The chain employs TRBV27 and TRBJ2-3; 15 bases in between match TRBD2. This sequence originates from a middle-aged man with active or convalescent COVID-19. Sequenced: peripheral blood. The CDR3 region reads CASVGLAGGDSHTQYF. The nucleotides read TGTGCCAGCGTAGGACTAGCGGGGGGGGACTCCCATACGCAGTATTTT.